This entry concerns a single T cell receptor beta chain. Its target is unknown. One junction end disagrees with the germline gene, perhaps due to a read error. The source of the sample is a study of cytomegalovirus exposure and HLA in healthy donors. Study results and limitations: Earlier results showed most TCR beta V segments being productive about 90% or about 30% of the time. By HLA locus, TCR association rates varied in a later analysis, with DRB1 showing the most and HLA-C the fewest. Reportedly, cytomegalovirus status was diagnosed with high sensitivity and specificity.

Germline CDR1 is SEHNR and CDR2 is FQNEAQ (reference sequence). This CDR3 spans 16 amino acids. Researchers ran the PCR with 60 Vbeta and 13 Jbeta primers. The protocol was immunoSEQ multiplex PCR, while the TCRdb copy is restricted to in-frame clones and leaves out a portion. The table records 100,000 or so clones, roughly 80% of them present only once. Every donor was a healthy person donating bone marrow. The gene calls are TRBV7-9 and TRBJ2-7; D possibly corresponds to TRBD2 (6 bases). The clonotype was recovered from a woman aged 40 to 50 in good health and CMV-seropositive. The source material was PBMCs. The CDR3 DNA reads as TGTTCCAGCAGTTCATCCTCCTGGGGGGATGACTACGAGCAGTACTTC. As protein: CSSSSSSWGDDYEQYF.